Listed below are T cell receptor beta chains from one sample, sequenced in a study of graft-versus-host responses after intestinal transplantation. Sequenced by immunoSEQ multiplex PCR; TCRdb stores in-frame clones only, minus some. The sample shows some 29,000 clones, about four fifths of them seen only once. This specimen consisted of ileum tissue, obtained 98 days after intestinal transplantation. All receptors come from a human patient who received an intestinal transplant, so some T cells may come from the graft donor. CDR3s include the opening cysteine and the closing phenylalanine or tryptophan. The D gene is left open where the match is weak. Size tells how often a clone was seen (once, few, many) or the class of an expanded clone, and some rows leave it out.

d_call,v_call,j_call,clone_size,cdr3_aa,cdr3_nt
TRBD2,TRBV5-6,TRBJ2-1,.,CASSPAGGPHEQFF,TGTGCCAGCAGCCCAGCGGGGGGGCCCCATGAGCAGTTCTTC
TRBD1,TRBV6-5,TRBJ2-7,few,CASSSRQGGAYEQYF,TGTGCCAGCAGTTCCAGACAGGGGGGGGCCTACGAGCAGTACTTC
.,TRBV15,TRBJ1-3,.,CATSSGSGNTIYF,TGTGCCACCAGCTCAGGGTCTGGAAACACCATATATTTT
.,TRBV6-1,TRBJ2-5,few,CASSGPEGLWTQYF,TGTGCCAGCAGTGGCCCGGAGGGGTTGTGGACCCAGTACTTC
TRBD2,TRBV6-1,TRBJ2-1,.,CASSLAGGPNNEQFF,TGTGCCAGCAGCCTAGCGGGGGGCCCGAACAATGAGCAGTTCTTC
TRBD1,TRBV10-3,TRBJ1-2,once,CAISGHRGSYTF,TGTGCCATCAGTGGACACAGGGGGAGTTACACCTTC
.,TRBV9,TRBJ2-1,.,CASSVGVRYNEQFF,TGTGCCAGCAGCGTAGGGGTACGGTACAATGAGCAGTTCTTC
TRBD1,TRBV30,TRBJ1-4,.,CAWSEDTGGKNEKLFF,TGTGCCTGGAGCGAGGATACAGGGGGGAAGAATGAAAAACTGTTTTTT
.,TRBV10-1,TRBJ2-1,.,CASSPSPVGEQFF,TGCGCCAGCAGTCCGTCCCCGGTCGGTGAGCAGTTCTTC
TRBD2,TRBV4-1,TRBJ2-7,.,CASSQPGGRGLGPEQYF,TGCGCCAGCAGCCAGCCGGGGGGGCGGGGCCTGGGGCCCGAGCAGTACTTC
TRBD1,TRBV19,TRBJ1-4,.,CASSALTGVDEKLFF,TGTGCCAGTAGCGCCCTGACAGGGGTAGATGAAAAACTGTTTTTT
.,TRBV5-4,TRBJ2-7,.,CASSSAGRDEQYF,TGTGCCAGCAGCTCCGCGGGACGGGACGAGCAGTACTTC
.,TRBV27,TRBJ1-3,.,CATLREPNTIYF,TGTGCCACCCTGCGGGAGCCAAACACCATATATTTT
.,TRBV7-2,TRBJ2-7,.,CASSSGLSIYEQYF,TGTGCCAGCAGCAGCGGACTATCCATCTACGAGCAGTACTTC
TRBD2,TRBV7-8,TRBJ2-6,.,CASRGGGANVLTF,TGTGCCAGCCGGGGGGGAGGGGCCAACGTCCTGACTTTC
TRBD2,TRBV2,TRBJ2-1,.,CASSEGAGARGEQFF,TGTGCCAGCAGTGAAGGAGCGGGGGCACGTGGTGAGCAGTTCTTC
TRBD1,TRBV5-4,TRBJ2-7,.,CASSLKGAYEQYF,TGTGCCAGCAGCTTAAAGGGGGCGTACGAGCAGTACTTC
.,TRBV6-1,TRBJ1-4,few,CASSDGSWNEKLFF,TGTGCCAGCAGTGATGGTTCGTGGAATGAAAAACTGTTTTTT